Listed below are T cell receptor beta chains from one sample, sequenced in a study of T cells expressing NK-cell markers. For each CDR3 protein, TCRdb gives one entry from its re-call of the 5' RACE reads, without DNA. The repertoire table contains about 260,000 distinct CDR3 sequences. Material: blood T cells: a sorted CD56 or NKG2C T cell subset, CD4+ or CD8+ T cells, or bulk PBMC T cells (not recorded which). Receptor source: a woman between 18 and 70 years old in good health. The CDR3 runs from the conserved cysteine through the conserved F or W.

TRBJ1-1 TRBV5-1 CASSPVGGAGAFF
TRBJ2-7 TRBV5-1 CASSPLPVSPYEQYF
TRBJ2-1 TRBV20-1 CSAGTSGRFLAYNEQFF
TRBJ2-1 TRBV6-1 CASREKRGASVGEQFF
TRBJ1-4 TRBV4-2 CASSQGHAARDEKLFF
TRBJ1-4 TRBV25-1 CASSDQGATNEKLFF
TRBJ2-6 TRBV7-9 CASSLARLGLGANVLTF
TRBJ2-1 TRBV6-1 CASRRTGEVSEQFF
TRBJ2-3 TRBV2 CASILGLAGTDTQYF
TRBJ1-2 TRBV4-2 CASSRTGTGGSYGYTF
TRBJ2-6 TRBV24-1 CATSDFPSSGANVLTF
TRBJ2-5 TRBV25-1 CASSGDRGRGETQYF
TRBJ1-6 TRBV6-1 CASRSTGGHSPLHF
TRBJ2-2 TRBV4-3 CASSQKAGLPNTGELFF
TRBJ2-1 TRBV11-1 CASSRGLAGGYNEQFF
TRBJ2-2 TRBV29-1 CSVPGQLNTGELFF
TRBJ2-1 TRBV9 CASSVAAREGWNEQFF
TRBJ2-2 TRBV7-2 CASRTQGGSGELFF
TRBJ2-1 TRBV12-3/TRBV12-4 CASSRVVGVNEQFF
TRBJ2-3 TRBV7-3 CASSSREGDTQYF
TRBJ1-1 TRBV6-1 CASRTHKLRDTEAFF
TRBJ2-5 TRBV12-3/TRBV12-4 CASSWGQVRKTQYF
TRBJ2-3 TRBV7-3 CASSLKGLDRPYF
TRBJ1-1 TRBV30 CAWSKGGTEAFF
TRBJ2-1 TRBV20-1 CSVRGYNEQFF
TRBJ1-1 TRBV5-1 CASSLQSRGSNTEAFF
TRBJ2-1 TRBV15 CATSRGQRSSYNEQFF